These T cell receptor beta chains were read from a single sample in a study of T-cell reconstitution after alpha-beta-depleted transplantation in children. TCRdb analysed the PCR reads with MiXCR anew, one entry per CDR3 protein. The sample includes about 600,000 distinct CDR3 sequences, approximately 22% of them seen just once. This material consisted of PBMCs, mostly from graft donor cells, taken 360 days after TCRalphabeta/CD19-depleted stem cell transplant. The receptors here all came from a boy younger than two who had a stem cell transplant for acute myeloid leukemia, so the T cells may come from the graft donor. CDR3s include the opening cysteine and the closing phenylalanine or tryptophan. A D gene is named only where the DNA matches it firmly. Only some rows state a clone size, as once, few, many or a class for expanded clones.

D gene: TRBD1
V gene: TRBV12-3/TRBV12-4
J gene: TRBJ1-1
clone size: -
CDR3 protein: CASSSDRAWTEAFF
CDR3 DNA: TGTGCCAGCAGTTCGGACAGGGCCTGGACTGAAGCTTTCTTT

D gene: TRBD2
V gene: TRBV5-1
J gene: TRBJ2-1
clone size: few
CDR3 protein: CASRAGGGLNEQFF
CDR3 DNA: TGCGCCAGCAGGGCCGGGGGGGGTTTAAATGAGCAGTTCTTC

D gene: -
V gene: TRBV3-1
J gene: TRBJ2-3
clone size: -
CDR3 protein: CASSQVSGLVPDTQYF
CDR3 DNA: TGTGCCAGCAGCCAAGTATCGGGTCTGGTTCCAGATACGCAGTATTTT

D gene: TRBD2
V gene: TRBV7-2
J gene: TRBJ2-3
clone size: many
CDR3 protein: CASSLLSGGPTDTQYF
CDR3 DNA: TGTGCCAGCAGCCTTTTGAGCGGGGGTCCCACAGATACGCAGTATTTT

D gene: TRBD2
V gene: TRBV7-2
J gene: TRBJ2-3
clone size: few
CDR3 protein: CASSLNPGGATDTQYF
CDR3 DNA: TGTGCCAGCAGCTTAAATCCCGGGGGGGCCACAGATACGCAGTATTTT

D gene: -
V gene: TRBV29-1
J gene: TRBJ1-4
clone size: many
CDR3 protein: CSVEDQIRGAGKLFF
CDR3 DNA: TGCAGCGTTGAAGATCAAATAAGGGGAGCCGGAAAACTGTTTTTT

D gene: -
V gene: TRBV4-3
J gene: TRBJ1-2
clone size: few
CDR3 protein: CASSQVGNYGYTF
CDR3 DNA: TGCGCCAGCAGCCAAGTTGGTAACTATGGCTACACCTTC

D gene: -
V gene: TRBV7-3
J gene: TRBJ2-5
clone size: -
CDR3 protein: CASSSGALGETQYF
CDR3 DNA: TGTGCCAGCAGTTCAGGAGCGCTGGGGGAGACCCAGTACTTC

D gene: TRBD2
V gene: TRBV20-1
J gene: TRBJ2-5
clone size: -
CDR3 protein: CSASGGAMETQYF
CDR3 DNA: TGCAGTGCTAGCGGGGGGGCGATGGAGACCCAGTACTTC

D gene: TRBD2
V gene: TRBV10-3
J gene: TRBJ2-7
clone size: many
CDR3 protein: CAIRSGGSSYEQYF
CDR3 DNA: TGTGCCATCAGGAGCGGGGGGTCCTCCTACGAGCAGTACTTC

D gene: -
V gene: TRBV3-1
J gene: TRBJ2-1
clone size: -
CDR3 protein: CASSQDMNEQFF
CDR3 DNA: TGTGCCAGCAGCCAAGATATGAATGAGCAGTTCTTC

D gene: -
V gene: TRBV6-5
J gene: TRBJ2-2
clone size: -
CDR3 protein: CASSYSIFRVNTGELFF
CDR3 DNA: TGTGCCAGCAGTTACTCGATATTCAGGGTTAACACCGGGGAGCTGTTTTTT

D gene: -
V gene: TRBV20-1
J gene: TRBJ1-2
clone size: -
CDR3 protein: CSARGQDAVYGYTF
CDR3 DNA: TGCAGTGCTAGAGGGCAGGATGCGGTCTATGGCTACACCTTC

D gene: -
V gene: TRBV4-3
J gene: TRBJ1-5
clone size: many
CDR3 protein: CASSQFSNQPQHF
CDR3 DNA: TGCGCCAGCAGCCAATTTAGTAATCAGCCCCAGCATTTT

D gene: -
V gene: TRBV7-2
J gene: TRBJ2-1
clone size: -
CDR3 protein: CASSLTSDEQFF
CDR3 DNA: TGTGCCAGCAGCTTAACCTCTGATGAGCAGTTCTTC

D gene: TRBD1
V gene: TRBV10-2
J gene: TRBJ2-2
clone size: -
CDR3 protein: CASVRQGFSGELFF
CDR3 DNA: TGCGCCAGCGTGCGACAGGGGTTCTCCGGGGAGCTGTTTTTT

D gene: -
V gene: TRBV28
J gene: TRBJ2-3
clone size: few
CDR3 protein: CASGGTYTQYF
CDR3 DNA: TGTGCCAGCGGGGGGACTTATACGCAGTATTTT

D gene: TRBD1
V gene: TRBV12-3/TRBV12-4
J gene: TRBJ1-4
clone size: -
CDR3 protein: CASSPPATGGSEKLFF
CDR3 DNA: TGTGCCAGCAGTCCCCCCGCGACAGGGGGTAGTGAAAAACTGTTTTTT

D gene: -
V gene: TRBV9
J gene: TRBJ2-3
clone size: once
CDR3 protein: CASRAGRVGTDTQYF
CDR3 DNA: TGTGCCAGTCGGGCGGGGCGGGTCGGCACAGATACGCAGTATTTT

D gene: TRBD1
V gene: TRBV5-1
J gene: TRBJ2-5
clone size: -
CDR3 protein: CASSLLDRGEETQYF
CDR3 DNA: TGCGCCAGCAGCTTGCTGGACAGGGGGGAAGAGACCCAGTACTTC

D gene: TRBD2
V gene: TRBV20-1
J gene: TRBJ2-3
clone size: -
CDR3 protein: CSASGGVRDTQYF
CDR3 DNA: TGCAGTGCTAGCGGGGGGGTCAGAGATACGCAGTATTTT

D gene: TRBD1
V gene: TRBV7-2
J gene: TRBJ1-5
clone size: many
CDR3 protein: CASSFLGQGDQPQHF
CDR3 DNA: TGTGCCAGCAGCTTTCTTGGACAGGGGGATCAGCCCCAGCATTTT

D gene: -
V gene: TRBV7-7
J gene: TRBJ2-5
clone size: few
CDR3 protein: CASSYRTGSGETQYF
CDR3 DNA: TGTGCCAGCAGCTACCGAACAGGGAGCGGGGAGACCCAGTACTTC

D gene: -
V gene: TRBV12-3/TRBV12-4
J gene: TRBJ2-2
clone size: -
CDR3 protein: CASSHPSNTGELFF
CDR3 DNA: TGTGCCAGCAGTCATCCCTCAAACACCGGGGAGCTGTTTTTT

D gene: -
V gene: TRBV29-1
J gene: TRBJ2-3
clone size: many
CDR3 protein: CSVENRGAVTDTQYF
CDR3 DNA: TGCAGCGTTGAGAATCGGGGGGCGGTCACAGATACGCAGTATTTT

D gene: -
V gene: TRBV20-1
J gene: TRBJ2-1
clone size: few
CDR3 protein: CSVGKGVDEQFF
CDR3 DNA: TGCAGTGTCGGCAAGGGGGTAGATGAGCAGTTCTTC

D gene: -
V gene: TRBV6-2/TRBV6-3
J gene: TRBJ1-2
clone size: few
CDR3 protein: CASSYRGAEFDVRKNFGYGYTF
CDR3 DNA: TGTGCCAGCAGTTACCGAGGAGCCGAGTTTGACGTGAGAAAAAATTTCGGCTATGGCTACACCTTC

D gene: TRBD2
V gene: TRBV10-2
J gene: TRBJ2-3
clone size: -
CDR3 protein: CASSGGVITDTQYF
CDR3 DNA: TGCGCCAGCAGCGGGGGGGTGATCACAGATACGCAGTATTTT

D gene: -
V gene: TRBV12-3/TRBV12-4
J gene: TRBJ2-2
clone size: few
CDR3 protein: CASSFDITQENTGELFF
CDR3 DNA: TGTGCCAGCAGTTTTGACATAACTCAGGAGAACACCGGGGAGCTGTTTTTT

D gene: TRBD1
V gene: TRBV12-3/TRBV12-4
J gene: TRBJ1-5
clone size: -
CDR3 protein: CASSHTGTGYQPQHF
CDR3 DNA: TGTGCCAGCAGCCACACCGGGACAGGGTATCAGCCCCAGCATTTT

D gene: -
V gene: TRBV20-1
J gene: TRBJ1-5
clone size: many
CDR3 protein: CSARMLSGRSQPQHF
CDR3 DNA: TGCAGTGCTAGGATGTTGTCAGGGAGGTCTCAGCCCCAGCATTTT

D gene: TRBD1
V gene: TRBV6-5
J gene: TRBJ2-1
clone size: many
CDR3 protein: CASSYSTGIEQFF
CDR3 DNA: TGTGCCAGCAGTTACTCGACAGGGATTGAGCAGTTCTTC

D gene: -
V gene: TRBV6-5
J gene: TRBJ1-2
clone size: -
CDR3 protein: CASSYREGYGYTF
CDR3 DNA: TGTGCCAGCAGTTACAGGGAGGGGTATGGCTACACCTTC

D gene: -
V gene: TRBV6-5
J gene: TRBJ2-5
clone size: many
CDR3 protein: CASSYELLAGQGETQYF
CDR3 DNA: TGTGCCAGCAGTTACGAACTACTAGCCGGGCAAGGAGAGACCCAGTACTTC

D gene: TRBD2
V gene: TRBV6-1
J gene: TRBJ2-7
clone size: -
CDR3 protein: CASSREPGLAGSEQYF
CDR3 DNA: TGTGCCAGCAGCAGAGAGCCGGGACTAGCGGGGAGCGAGCAGTACTTC

D gene: TRBD1
V gene: TRBV20-1
J gene: TRBJ1-5
clone size: few
CDR3 protein: CSARAGQANQPQHF
CDR3 DNA: TGCAGTGCTAGAGCCGGACAGGCAAATCAGCCCCAGCATTTT

D gene: -
V gene: TRBV5-1
J gene: TRBJ2-3
clone size: many
CDR3 protein: CASSWGGYTDTQYF
CDR3 DNA: TGCGCCAGCAGCTGGGGAGGCTACACAGATACGCAGTATTTT

D gene: -
V gene: TRBV4-3
J gene: TRBJ2-1
clone size: -
CDR3 protein: CASSPRLRGTYNEQFF
CDR3 DNA: TGCGCCAGCAGCCCCCGTTTGAGGGGAACCTACAATGAGCAGTTCTTC

D gene: -
V gene: TRBV6-5
J gene: TRBJ2-7
clone size: -
CDR3 protein: CASSSRGRFEQYF
CDR3 DNA: TGTGCCAGCAGTTCTCGGGGGCGCTTCGAGCAGTACTTC

D gene: -
V gene: TRBV6-1
J gene: TRBJ1-2
clone size: few
CDR3 protein: CASTEKPFNDGYTF
CDR3 DNA: TGTGCCAGCACCGAGAAACCTTTCAACGATGGCTACACCTTC

D gene: -
V gene: TRBV6-4
J gene: TRBJ2-3
clone size: many
CDR3 protein: CASSDSGGVGLGTQYF
CDR3 DNA: TGTGCCAGCAGTGACTCAGGAGGAGTAGGGTTGGGTACGCAGTATTTT

D gene: -
V gene: TRBV20-1
J gene: TRBJ2-2
clone size: few
CDR3 protein: CSAPPGSANTGELFF
CDR3 DNA: TGCAGTGCTCCGCCGGGGTCCGCGAACACCGGGGAGCTGTTTTTT

D gene: -
V gene: TRBV28
J gene: TRBJ2-1
clone size: once
CDR3 protein: CASRRGTKSWDEQFF
CDR3 DNA: TGTGCCAGCAGACGTGGCACAAAATCCTGGGATGAGCAGTTCTTC

D gene: -
V gene: TRBV7-9
J gene: TRBJ2-5
clone size: many
CDR3 protein: CASSAFVETQYF
CDR3 DNA: TGTGCCAGCAGCGCCTTTGTGGAGACCCAGTACTTC

D gene: -
V gene: TRBV12-3/TRBV12-4
J gene: TRBJ2-1
clone size: few
CDR3 protein: CASSSGYYYYNEQFF
CDR3 DNA: TGTGCCAGCAGTTCTGGCTACTACTACTACAATGAGCAGTTCTTC

D gene: -
V gene: TRBV28
J gene: TRBJ1-5
clone size: few
CDR3 protein: CASSPTGDSNQPQHF
CDR3 DNA: TGTGCCAGCTCACCGACAGGCGATAGCAATCAGCCCCAGCATTTT

D gene: -
V gene: TRBV20-1
J gene: TRBJ2-5
clone size: many
CDR3 protein: CSARAGPQETQYF
CDR3 DNA: TGCAGTGCTAGAGCGGGGCCCCAAGAGACCCAGTACTTC

D gene: TRBD1
V gene: TRBV20-1
J gene: TRBJ2-6
clone size: -
CDR3 protein: CSARVPGGDSGANVLTF
CDR3 DNA: TGCAGTGCTAGAGTCCCAGGGGGCGACTCTGGGGCCAACGTCCTGACTTTC

D gene: TRBD2
V gene: TRBV5-6
J gene: TRBJ2-1
clone size: many
CDR3 protein: CASSRGASGAEQFF
CDR3 DNA: TGTGCCAGCAGCCGGGGTGCTAGCGGGGCTGAGCAGTTCTTC